This T cell receptor (beta chain) was sequenced in a study of blood T cell repertoires in COVID-19. Across the study: Acute and convalescent COVID-19 samples came from the United States, Italy and Spain.

The CDR3 length is 13 residues. V dropped 2 bases and J dropped 5 bases, with 9 bases sitting between them. Some clones are missing from TCRdb's copy, which holds only in-frame ones; the method was immunoSEQ multiplex PCR. Of under 200,000 clones listed, roughly 80% are singletons. The clonotype comes from a woman aged 55-69 years with COVID-19, enrolled during active disease. Sequenced material: peripheral blood. The V and J genes are TRBV12-3 or TRBV12-4 and TRBJ1-1, with D possibly TRBD1 on 5 matching bases. The CDR3: CASSLQGETEAFF. The CDR3 DNA is TGTGCCAGCAGTTTACAGGGTGAAACTGAAGCTTTCTTT.